A single sample is the source of the 21 T cell receptor beta chains below, sequenced in a study of blood T cell repertoires in COVID-19. Profiled with immunoSEQ multiplex PCR; TCRdb holds only in-frame clones, not every one. In the table there are over 200,000 clones, roughly 85% of which are singletons. Input material: peripheral blood. All receptors derive from a woman in her sixties or seventies with active or convalescent COVID-19.

The chain recombines TRBV13 with TRBJ2-5; maybe TRBD2 (6 bases). The CDR3 totals 14 residues. CDR1 PRHDT and CDR2 FYEKMQ come from the germline V gene (reference sequence). Trimming took 9 bases from V and 4 from J, leaving 18 bases between them. The chain's CDR3 is CASAGGAGRETQYF. The CDR3 DNA reads as TGTGCCAGTGCCGGCGGGGCAGGGAGAGAGACCCAGTACTTC. The variable domain in full, with the rest retrieved from reference TRBV13 and TRBJ2-5, is AAGVIQSPRHLIKEKRETATLKCYPIPRHDTVYWYQQGPGQDPQFLISFYEKMQSDKGSIPDRFSAQQFSDYHSELNMSSLELGDSALYFCASAGGAGRETQYFGPGTRLLVL.

The chain joins TRBV2 to TRBJ1-6, with 7 bases aligning to TRBD1. The CDR3 is 15 residues long. V gave up 2 bases and J gave up 10 bases; unmatched junction bases: 8. Germline CDR1 and CDR2: SNHLY and FYNNEI. CDR3 in DNA: TGTGCCAGCAGTGAAAGACAGGGCCCAAACTCACCCCTCCACTTT. Protein sequence: CASSERQGPNSPLHF.

This chain joins TRBV7-2 and TRBJ2-7; 7 nucleotides match TRBD2. The trim removed 8 bases at V and 2 bases at J, leaving 6 bases unmatched. CDR1 SGHTA and CDR2 FQGNSA come from the germline V gene. The CDR3 has 13 residues. The CDR3 sequence: CASRGDGPYEQYF. The CDR3 DNA sequence: TGTGCCAGCCGGGGGGACGGACCCTACGAGCAGTACTTC.

The chain recombines TRBV6-1 with TRBJ2-1; possible D gene TRBD2, 6 bases. The V end was cut by 2 bases, the J end by 8 bases, with 19 bases between. The CDR3 is 16 amino acids. Germline V gene lookup returns CDR1 MNHNS and CDR2 SASEGT. The CDR3: CASSETWSSRRDEQFF. For the CDR3, the DNA is TGTGCCAGCAGTGAAACTTGGTCTAGCAGGAGGGATGAGCAGTTCTTC.

The chain uses TRBV4-1 and TRBJ2-1; TRBD1 matches at 8 bases. V trimming: 4 bases; J trimming: 6 bases; junction bases outside the gene matches: 8. This CDR3 is 15 amino acids long. The germline CDR1 and CDR2 sequences are MGHRA and YSYEKL. The CDR3 reads CASSLPDREANEQFF. The CDR3 bases are TGCGCCAGCAGCCTACCGGACAGGGAAGCCAATGAGCAGTTCTTC.

This chain connects TRBV7-6 to TRBJ2-1; 13 bases match TRBD2. Germline values: CDR1 SGHVS, CDR2 FNYEAQ. V dropped 3 bases and J dropped 9; count of bases not matched to a gene: 17. The CDR3 has 19 amino acids. CDR3 DNA sequence: TGTGCCAGCAGCTTTGGACTAGCGGGAGAACCGGTGGGTGGATCTGAGCAGTTCTTC. It encodes CASSFGLAGEPVGGSEQFF.

This clone has only one observation. The gene calls are TRBV6-5 and TRBJ2-7, with D uncertain. Deletions cut 4 bases from V and 2 bases from J, with 15 bases between. Looked up from germline, CDR1 is MNHEY and CDR2 is SVGAGI. The length of the CDR3 is 15 residues. CDR3: CASSCSLVPPYEQYF. Written as DNA, the CDR3 is TGTGCCAGCAGTTGCAGCCTAGTTCCCCCCTACGAGCAGTACTTC.

The gene calls are TRBV6-6 and TRBJ2-7; 9 nucleotides agree with TRBD1. J lost 4 bases, V lost 2 bases, and 0 bases had no gene match. The CDR3 length is 13 residues. The germline gives CDR1 MNHNY, CDR2 SVGAGI (reference sequence). The CDR3 here is CASSYGTGYEQYF. CDR3 DNA: TGTGCCAGCAGTTACGGGACAGGGTACGAGCAGTACTTC.

This chain links TRBV7-9 with TRBJ1-1; D is perhaps TRBD1 (5 bases). Trimming stripped 1 base from V and 7 bases from J, with 13 bases between. The CDR3 contains 14 residues. CDR1 is SEHNR, CDR2 FQNEAQ, per germline (reference sequence). The CDR3: CASSLGGPFHEAFF. The CDR3 DNA reads as TGTGCCAGCAGCTTAGGGGGCCCTTTTCATGAAGCTTTCTTT.

The chain combines TRBV5-4 with TRBJ2-2, with D perhaps TRBD2 (6 bases). The V and J ends lost 4 bases and 6 bases respectively, with 13 bases between them. Per the germline V gene, CDR1 is SGHNT and CDR2 is YYREEE (reference sequence). This CDR3 comprises 14 residues. The CDR3 loop is CASSAAGRPGELFF. The CDR3 DNA sequence: TGTGCCAGCAGCGCCGCGGGAAGGCCCGGGGAGCTGTTTTTT.

The chain has TRBV12-3 or TRBV12-4 and TRBJ2-7; D is possibly TRBD1 (5 bases). V was trimmed by 3 bases and J by 4 bases, leaving 7 bases between them. This CDR3 contains 12 residues. The CDR3 loop is CASSFAGYEQYF. Here the CDR3 DNA reads TGTGCCAGCAGTTTCGCAGGGTACGAGCAGTACTTC.

This clone was detected once. The chain has TRBV15 and TRBJ1-5; D gene unclear. Germline V gene data show CDR1 as LNHNV and CDR2 as YYDKDF (reference sequence). The CDR3 runs to 13 residues. Trimming cost V 5 bases and J 1 base, with 6 bases left between them. The CDR3 DNA reads as TGTGCCACCAGCCCCATGAGCAATCAGCCCCAGCATTTT. Translated, it gives CATSPMSNQPQHF.

This chain's CDR3 is CASNTYGGNTEAFF. CDR3 coding DNA: TGTGCCAGCAACACCTACGGGGGGAACACTGAAGCTTTCTTT. The J gene is TRBJ1-1, the V gene TRBV7-6, with TRBD1 as a possible D gene (5 bases). Germline V gene lookup returns CDR1 SGHVS and CDR2 FNYEAQ. Trimming stripped 7 bases from V and 1 base from J, with 13 bases between. The CDR3 is made up of 14 amino acids.

V is TRBV10-1 and J is TRBJ1-2; no firm D call. This CDR3 comprises 13 residues. The V gene lost 1 base and the J gene lost 3 bases, with 6 bases spanning the gap. Germline CDR1 is WNHNN and CDR2 is SYGVQD (reference sequence). The DNA of the CDR3 is TGCGCCAGCAGTGAGTACATCGACTATGGCTACACCTTC. Protein product: CASSEYIDYGYTF.

This clone was seen only once. The CDR3 DNA follows: TGTGCCAGTAGTATGGCGACAGATACTGGTGAAAAACTGTTTTTT. This sequence encodes CASSMATDTGEKLFF. V is TRBV19 and J is TRBJ1-4; D may be TRBD1 (5 bases). CDR1 is LNHDA, CDR2 SQIVND, per germline (reference sequence). CDR3 size: 15 residues. V was pared by 3 bases and J by 7 bases, with 15 bases between.

The chain couples TRBV6-5 to TRBJ1-2; the match to TRBD1 covers 8 bases. V lost 0 bases and J lost 5; bases outside the gene matches: 8. Germline CDR1 MNHEY, CDR2 SVGAGI. This CDR3 comprises 16 residues. The CDR3 nucleotides read TGTGCCAGCAGTTACTCAATAGGACAGGGCTCTTATGGCTACACCTTC. This codes for CASSYSIGQGSYGYTF.

In its sample, this clone was seen a few times. The chain carries TRBV2 and TRBJ2-6; perhaps TRBD1 as D (5 bases). The CDR3 length is 18 residues. CDR1 and CDR2 from the germline V gene are SNHLY and FYNNEI. Between the trimmed V and J ends, which lost 3 bases and 1 base, there was a span of 16 bases. CDR3 in amino acids: CASSDFRGPISGANVLTF. For the CDR3, the DNA is TGTGCCAGCAGTGACTTTAGGGGTCCTATATCTGGGGCCAACGTCCTGACTTTC.

CDR3: CASSGTGTSASETQYF. CDR3 DNA: TGCGCCAGCAGCGGAACCGGGACTAGTGCGTCGGAGACCCAGTACTTC. This chain links TRBV5-1 with TRBJ2-5; 8 bases match TRBD2. Per germline, CDR1 SGHRS and CDR2 YFSETQ. The CDR3 spans 16 residues. V dropped 4 bases and J dropped 5; count of bases not matched to a gene: 13.

The genes are TRBV7-9 and TRBJ2-2; 8 bases agree with TRBD1. The CDR3 is 17 amino acids. Germline trimming cut 5 bases from V and 1 base from J; bases unmatched to any gene: 9. The V gene's germline CDR1 is SEHNR and CDR2 FQNEAQ (reference sequence). CDR3 protein: CASSNNPGQGNTGELFF. The CDR3 nucleotides read TGTGCCAGCAGCAACAACCCAGGACAGGGGAACACCGGGGAGCTGTTTTTT.

The rearrangement joins TRBV7-8 to TRBJ2-3; 8 positions agree with TRBD2. There are 18 residues in the CDR3. The germline CDR1 and CDR2 sequences are SGHVS and FQNEAQ. The trim removed 0 bases at V and 2 bases at J, leaving 10 bases unmatched. The CDR3 DNA follows: TGTGCCAGCAGCTTAGCCCCCGGGGTAGCGGGACTCACAGATACGCAGTATTTT. Translation gives CASSLAPGVAGLTDTQYF.

This chain links TRBV6-6 with TRBJ1-5, with D perhaps TRBD1 (6 bases). The CDR3 runs to 14 residues. Per germline, CDR1 MNHNY and CDR2 SVGAGI (reference sequence). V was cut by 4 bases and J by 5 bases, with 12 bases left in between. CDR3: CASSSYRVYQPQHF. The DNA for the CDR3 is TGTGCCAGCAGTTCGTACAGGGTTTATCAGCCCCAGCATTTT.